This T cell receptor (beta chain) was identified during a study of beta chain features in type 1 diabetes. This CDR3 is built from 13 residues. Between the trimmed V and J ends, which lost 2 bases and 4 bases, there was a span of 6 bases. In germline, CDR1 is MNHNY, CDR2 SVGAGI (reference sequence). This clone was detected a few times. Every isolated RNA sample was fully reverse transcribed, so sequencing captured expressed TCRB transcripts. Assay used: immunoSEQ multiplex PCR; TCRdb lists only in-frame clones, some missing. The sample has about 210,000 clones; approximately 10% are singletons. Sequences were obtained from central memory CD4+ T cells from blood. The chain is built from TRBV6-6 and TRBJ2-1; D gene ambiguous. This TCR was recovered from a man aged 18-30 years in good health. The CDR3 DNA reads TGTGCCAGCAGTTACGGGGTTTACAATGAGCAGTTCTTC. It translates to CASSYGVYNEQFF.